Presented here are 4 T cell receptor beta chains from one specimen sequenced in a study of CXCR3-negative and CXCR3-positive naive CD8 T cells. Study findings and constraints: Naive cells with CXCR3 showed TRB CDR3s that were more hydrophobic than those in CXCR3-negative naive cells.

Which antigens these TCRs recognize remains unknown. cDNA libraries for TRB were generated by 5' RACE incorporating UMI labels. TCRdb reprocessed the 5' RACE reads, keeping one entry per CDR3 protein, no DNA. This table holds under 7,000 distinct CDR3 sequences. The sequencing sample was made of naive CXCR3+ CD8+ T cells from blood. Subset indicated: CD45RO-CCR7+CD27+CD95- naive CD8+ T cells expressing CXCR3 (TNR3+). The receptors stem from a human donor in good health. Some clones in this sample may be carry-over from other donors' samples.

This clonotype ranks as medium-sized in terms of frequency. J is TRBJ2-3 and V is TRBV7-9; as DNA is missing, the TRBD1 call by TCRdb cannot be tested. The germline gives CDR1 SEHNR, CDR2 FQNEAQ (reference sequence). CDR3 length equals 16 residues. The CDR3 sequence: CASSLAMGQGKDTQYF.

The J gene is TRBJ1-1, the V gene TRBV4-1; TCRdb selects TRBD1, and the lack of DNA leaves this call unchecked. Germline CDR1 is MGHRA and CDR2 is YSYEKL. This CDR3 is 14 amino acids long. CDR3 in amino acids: CASSLGTVNTEAFF.

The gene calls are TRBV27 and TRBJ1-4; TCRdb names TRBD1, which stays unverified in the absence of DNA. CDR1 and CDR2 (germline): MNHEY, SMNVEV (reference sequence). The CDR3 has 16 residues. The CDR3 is CASKEREGQFNEKLFF. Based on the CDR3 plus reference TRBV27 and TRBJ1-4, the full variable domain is EAQVTQNPRYLITVTGKKLTVTCSQNMNHEYMSWYRQDPGLGLRQIYYSMNVEVTDKGDVPEGYKVSRKEKRNFPLILESPSPNQTSLYFCASKEREGQFNEKLFFGSGTQLSVL.

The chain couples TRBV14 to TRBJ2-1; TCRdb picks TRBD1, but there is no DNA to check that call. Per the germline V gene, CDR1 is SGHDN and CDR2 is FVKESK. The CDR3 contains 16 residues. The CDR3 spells CASSQDPGQGSVEQFF.